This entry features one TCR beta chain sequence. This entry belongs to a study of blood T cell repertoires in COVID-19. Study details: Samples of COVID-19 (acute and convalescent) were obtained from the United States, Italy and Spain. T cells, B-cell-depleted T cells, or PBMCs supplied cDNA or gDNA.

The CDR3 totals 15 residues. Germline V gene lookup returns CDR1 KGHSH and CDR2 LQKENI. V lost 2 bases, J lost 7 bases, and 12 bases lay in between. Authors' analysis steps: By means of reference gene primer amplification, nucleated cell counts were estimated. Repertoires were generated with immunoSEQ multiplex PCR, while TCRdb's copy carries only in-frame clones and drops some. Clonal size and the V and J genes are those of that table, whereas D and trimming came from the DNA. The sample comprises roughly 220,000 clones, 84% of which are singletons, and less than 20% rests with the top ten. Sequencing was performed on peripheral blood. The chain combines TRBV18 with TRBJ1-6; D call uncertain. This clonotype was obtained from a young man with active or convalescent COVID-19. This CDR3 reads CASSPSRQENSPLHF. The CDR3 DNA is TGTGCCAGCTCACCAAGTCGACAAGAGAATTCACCCCTCCACTTT.